The 16 T cell receptor beta chains listed next were all sequenced from one sample in a study of cytomegalovirus exposure and HLA in healthy donors. The PCR used 60 Vbeta and 13 Jbeta primers. TCRdb's copy holds only in-frame clones and misses some; the assay was immunoSEQ multiplex PCR. Of some 180,000 clones in the sample, 80% to 90% were seen once. Sequencing was carried out using PBMCs. Every receptor here comes from a girl aged 2 to 9 in good health and CMV-seropositive.

This chain joins TRBV11-3 and TRBJ2-5; 8 nucleotides agree with TRBD2. The V segment lost 3 bases and the J segment 2 bases; nucleotides outside the gene matches: 14. CDR1 and CDR2 (germline): SGHNT, YENEEA. This CDR3 spans 18 amino acids. The CDR3 DNA is TGTGCCAGCAGCTTGGCGCTAGCGGGTTATGGGAGTCAAGAGACCCAGTACTTC. Encoded protein: CASSLALAGYGSQETQYF.

The gene calls are TRBV7-2 and TRBJ2-3; the match to TRBD1 covers 8 bases. Germline values: CDR1 SGHTA, CDR2 FQGNSA. The V and J ends lost 2 bases and 3 bases, in that order; junction bases with no gene match: 1. CDR3 size: 14 residues. The CDR3 region is CASSLQGATDTQYF. CDR3 DNA sequence: TGTGCCAGCAGCTTACAGGGGGCTACAGATACGCAGTATTTT. Drawing the rest from reference TRBV7-2 and TRBJ2-3, the complete variable domain is GAGVSQSPSNKVTEKGKDVELRCDPISGHTALYWYRQSLGQGLEFLIYFQGNSAPDKSGLPSDRFSAERTGGSVSTLTIQRTQQEDSAVYLCASSLQGATDTQYFGPGTRLTVL.

This rearrangement joins TRBV29-1 to TRBJ2-1; the match to TRBD2 covers 8 bases. Germline CDR1 and CDR2: SQVTM and ANQGSEA. CDR3 length: 13 amino acids. J was trimmed by 2 bases and V by 5 bases; bases with no gene match: 2. The CDR3 sequence: CSVSGRAYNEQFF. The DNA for the CDR3 is TGCAGCGTTTCCGGGAGGGCCTACAATGAGCAGTTCTTC.

This CDR3 is CASSAATGRNTEAFF. CDR3 DNA: TGTGCCAGCAGCGCCGCGACAGGGAGGAACACTGAAGCTTTCTTT. This chain links TRBV28 with TRBJ1-1; 7 nucleotides agree with TRBD1. CDR3 size: 15 residues. Per the germline V gene, CDR1 is MDHEN and CDR2 is SYDVKM. The V and J ends lost 6 bases and 1 base, in that order; junction bases with no gene match: 8.

The chain recombines TRBV25-1 with TRBJ2-3; D might be TRBD2 (5 bases). Trimming cost V 3 bases and J 3 bases, with 10 bases left between them. Looked up from germline, CDR1 is MGHDK and CDR2 is SYGVNS. CDR3 length equals 14 residues. The CDR3 DNA follows: TGTGCCAGCAGTGACCCCTCGGGAACAGATACGCAGTATTTT. Its translation is CASSDPSGTDTQYF.

This chain joins TRBV6-6 and TRBJ2-7, with 9 bases lining up with TRBD1. The CDR3 runs 15 residues. After removal of 4 bases from V and 6 bases from J, the junction contained 10 bases not matched to a gene. CDR1 is MNHNY, CDR2 SVGAGI, per germline (reference sequence). The CDR3 region is CASSFSGTGRREQYF. The CDR3 DNA reads as TGTGCCAGCAGTTTCTCCGGGACAGGGCGCCGCGAGCAGTACTTC.

This chain uses TRBV6-5 with TRBJ1-1; the D gene is possibly TRBD1 (6 bases). The V gene lost 2 bases and the J gene lost 7 bases, with 11 bases spanning the gap. The V gene's germline CDR1 is MNHEY and CDR2 SVGAGI. CDR3 length: 13 amino acids. The CDR3 here is CASSYRRDNEAFF. The CDR3 nucleotides read TGTGCCAGCAGTTACCGACGGGACAATGAAGCTTTCTTT.

The chain couples TRBV4-2 to TRBJ2-1; D is possibly TRBD2 (6 bases). Germline CDR1 and CDR2: LGHNA and YNFKEQ. Trimming took off 4 bases at V and 0 bases at J, with 13 bases between the two ends. CDR3 length: 16 residues. The CDR3 reads CASSPDSGNSYNEQFF. The CDR3 region has the DNA TGTGCCAGCAGCCCGGATAGCGGAAACTCCTACAATGAGCAGTTCTTC.

This rearrangement joins TRBV30 to TRBJ2-5, with D possibly TRBD2 on 6 matching bases. Trimming left V 4 bases short and J 2 bases short, with 11 bases between. The CDR3 runs to 13 residues. Germline lookup yields CDR1 GTSNPN and CDR2 SVGIG (reference sequence). In nucleotides, the CDR3 is TGTGCCTGGACCGCGGGGATGCAAGAGACCCAGTACTTC. Its protein is CAWTAGMQETQYF.

The V call is TRBV28, the J call TRBJ2-3, with 11 bases lining up with TRBD2. The CDR3 is made up of 16 amino acids. Trimming cost V 5 bases and J 0 bases; bases outside gene matches: 4. Looked up from germline, CDR1 is MDHEN and CDR2 is SYDVKM. The CDR3 sequence: CASSPRLAGSTDTQYF. The CDR3 nucleotides read TGTGCCAGCAGTCCTCGACTAGCGGGGAGCACAGATACGCAGTATTTT.

The CDR3 bases are TGTGCCAGCAGCTTGGGGGTATGGACAGATGATCAAGAGACCCAGTACTTC. It yields the protein CASSLGVWTDDQETQYF. J is TRBJ2-5 and V is TRBV5-6; tentative D call: TRBD1 (6 bases). This CDR3 has 17 residues. Germline values: CDR1 SGHDT, CDR2 YYEEEE. V was clipped by 0 bases and J by 2 bases, with 17 bases between them.

This sequence joins TRBV6-1 and TRBJ2-6; D remains unclear. This CDR3 is built from 15 residues. Deletions cut 2 bases from V and 0 bases from J, with 5 bases between. The germline V gene has CDR1 MNHNS and CDR2 SASEGT. CDR3 nucleotides: TGTGCCAGCAGTGAAAGAGTCTCTGGGGCCAACGTCCTGACTTTC. This sequence encodes CASSERVSGANVLTF.

V is TRBV4-1 and J is TRBJ1-5, with D hard to call. V was pared by 4 bases and J by 3 bases, with 13 bases between. Per germline, CDR1 MGHRA and CDR2 YSYEKL. The CDR3 runs to 15 residues. For the CDR3, the DNA is TGCGCCAGCAGCCCGGGGAACGGCCACAATCAGCCCCAGCATTTT. It yields the protein CASSPGNGHNQPQHF.

The chain has TRBV18 and TRBJ2-3; D is ambiguous. V was shortened by 1 base and J by 2 bases, with 7 bases between the two germline ends. The CDR3 is 14 residues long. Germline V CDR1 and CDR2: KGHSH, LQKENI. CDR3 nucleotide sequence: TGTGCCAGCTCACCACTCCAGAACACAGATACGCAGTATTTT. This encodes CASSPLQNTDTQYF.

CDR3 DNA: TGTGCCTGGACTGACGGGGGGAATTCACCCCTCCACTTT. Translating it yields CAWTDGGNSPLHF. The chain employs TRBV30 and TRBJ1-6; D is possibly TRBD1 (5 bases). This CDR3 is built from 13 residues. With 4 bases removed from V and 7 bases from J, the gap between germline ends came to 11 bases. Germline-derived CDR1 and CDR2 are GTSNPN and SVGIG (reference sequence).

This chain uses TRBV5-1 with TRBJ2-7, with D perhaps matching TRBD1 (6 bases). This CDR3 has 14 amino acids. CDR1 is SGHRS and CDR2 is YFSETQ in the germline V gene. V was trimmed by 4 bases and J by 0 bases, leaving 11 bases between them. The CDR3 loop is CASSPTGFSYEQYF. The CDR3 DNA sequence: TGCGCCAGCAGCCCTACAGGGTTCTCCTACGAGCAGTACTTC.